This passage covers 24 T cell receptor beta chains from one sample sequenced in a study of beta chain features in type 1 diabetes (dated by TCRdb to the late 2010s). These TCRs' antigens remain unknown. Study-wide findings and limitations: In all four CD4+ subsets, TCRB CDR3 length was moderately but significantly shorter in type 1 diabetes patients.

Receptors were amplified or captured by the immunoSEQ multiplex PCR assay. The High Capacity cDNA Reverse Transcription Kit was used to reverse transcribe all of the isolated RNA, meaning that expressed TCRB transcripts were what got sequenced. Imported from immuneACCESS, the table was reduced by TCRdb to in-frame sequences with V and J called. These copies leave out some clones; in studies compared against another copy, an unresolved V gene accounts for under half, and the cause of the remainder is not known. In this sample the table shows 500,000 to 850,000 clones, over 12% of which occur a single time. Roughly 0.04% of the sample rests with the top ten. Material for sequencing was naive CD4+ T cells from blood. Sample cell subset or site, as interpreted from the label and publication: true naive CD4+ T cells. All receptors come from a man aged 18 to 35 with type 1 diabetes.

The chain carries TRBV29-1 and TRBJ2-3; 8 nucleotides match TRBD1. V was clipped by 6 bases and J by 2 bases; unmatched bases: 10. Germline lookup yields CDR1 SQVTM and CDR2 ANQGSEA. This CDR3 comprises 15 residues. CDR3: CSVGGAGGVTDTQYF. As DNA, the CDR3 is TGCAGCGTCGGTGGGGCAGGGGGCGTCACAGATACGCAGTATTTT.

This clone appeared a few times. This rearrangement joins TRBV25-1 to TRBJ2-7, with D possibly matching TRBD2 (6 bases). The CDR3 has 14 residues. Germline values: CDR1 MGHDK, CDR2 SYGVNS. Trimming cost V 5 bases and J 0 bases, with 11 bases left between them. CDR3 DNA: TGTGCCAGCAGTCGGGACTTCAACTCCTACGAGCAGTACTTC. Protein sequence: CASSRDFNSYEQYF.

This clone was counted a few times. The chain is built from TRBV10-3 and TRBJ1-1; D unresolved. CDR3 size: 16 residues. V lost 0 bases and J lost 1, with 12 bases in between. The germline V gene has CDR1 ENHRY and CDR2 SYGVKD. CDR3 sequence: CAISESNVGANTEAFF. In DNA form, the CDR3 reads TGTGCCATCAGTGAGTCCAATGTTGGAGCGAACACTGAAGCTTTCTTT.

This clone was detected only a few times. V and J are TRBV27 and TRBJ1-6; no clear D gene. This CDR3 region has 13 residues. The V end was cut by 4 bases, the J end by 7 bases, with 8 bases between. Germline CDR1 reads MNHEY; CDR2 reads SMNVEV (reference sequence). The CDR3: CASSWSGNSPLHF. In DNA form, the CDR3 reads TGTGCCAGCAGTTGGAGTGGAAATTCACCCCTCCACTTT.

The gene calls are TRBV29-1 and TRBJ2-3; 9 nucleotides align to TRBD1. The CDR3 totals 14 residues. Germline V gives CDR1 SQVTM, CDR2 ANQGSEA. The V segment lost 6 bases and the J segment 4 bases; nucleotides outside the gene matches: 8. CDR3 sequence reads: CSVGRDRDADTQYF. The DNA for the CDR3 is TGCAGCGTCGGTCGGGACAGGGACGCAGATACGCAGTATTTT.

The rearrangement uses TRBV6-5 and TRBJ1-3; weak D call: TRBD1 (6 bases). This CDR3 comprises 15 residues. From germline, CDR1 is MNHEY and CDR2 SVGAGI. V lost 0 bases and J 5 bases, leaving 11 bases between the germline ends. The CDR3 sequence is CASSYSYRDRNTIYF. CDR3 sequence (DNA): TGTGCCAGCAGTTACTCGTACAGGGATAGAAACACCATATATTTT.

CDR3 nucleotides: TGTGCCAGCAGTCCCGTGGACAGAGAAGCTTTCTTT. This sequence encodes CASSPVDREAFF. This chain links TRBV6-6 with TRBJ1-1; perhaps TRBD1 as D (6 bases). CDR1 is MNHNY and CDR2 is SVGAGI in the germline V gene (reference sequence). The V gene lost 5 bases and the J gene lost 8 bases, with 12 bases spanning the gap. This CDR3 contains 12 residues.

This clone turned up a few times. V is TRBV30 and J is TRBJ2-2, with no clear D. The CDR3 spans 15 residues. The germline CDR1 and CDR2 sequences are GTSNPN and SVGIG (reference sequence). V was pared by 0 bases and J by 1 base, with 9 bases between. The CDR3 loop is CAWSVLLLNTGELFF. CDR3 in DNA: TGTGCCTGGAGTGTACTACTGTTGAACACCGGGGAGCTGTTTTTT.

V and J are TRBV18 and TRBJ1-1; 7 bases match TRBD1. This CDR3 spans 13 amino acids. In germline, CDR1 is KGHSH, CDR2 LQKENI. J gave up 7 bases and V 2 bases, and 4 bases lay outside the gene matches. The CDR3 DNA sequence: TGTGCCAGCTCACCAGGGACAGTTGGTGAAGCTTTCTTT. Translation gives CASSPGTVGEAFF.

This clone turned up a few times. The rearrangement joins TRBV9 to TRBJ2-2; D possibly corresponds to TRBD2 (5 bases). V lost 4 bases and J lost 6, with 22 bases in between. The CDR3 is 17 amino acids. CDR1 SGDLS and CDR2 YYNGEE come from the germline V gene. Here the CDR3 reads CASSNVNGRGVPGELFF. DNA for the CDR3: TGTGCCAGCAGCAACGTGAATGGACGGGGAGTCCCCGGGGAGCTGTTTTTT.

The rearrangement joins TRBV25-1 to TRBJ1-4, with D maybe TRBD1 (5 bases). Trimming stripped 7 bases from V and 8 bases from J, with 11 bases between. The CDR3 is 12 amino acids. Germline values: CDR1 MGHDK, CDR2 SYGVNS. CDR3 DNA sequence: TGTGCCAGCATCGACAGATTAGAAAAACTGTTTTTT. It yields the protein CASIDRLEKLFF.

The V gene is TRBV5-1, the J gene TRBJ1-1; TRBD1 might be the D (5 bases). The CDR3 runs 14 residues. Trimming took off 4 bases at V and 1 base at J, with 11 bases between the two ends. CDR1 is SGHRS and CDR2 is YFSETQ in the germline V gene. The CDR3 sequence: CASSADNSNTEAFF. The CDR3 coding sequence is TGCGCCAGCAGCGCGGACAACTCGAACACTGAAGCTTTCTTT.

The sample holds a few counts of this clone. V and J are TRBV4-3 and TRBJ2-2; D gene unclear. V gave up 0 bases and J gave up 5 bases, with 13 bases separating them. Per the germline V gene, CDR1 is LGHNA and CDR2 is YSLEER. This CDR3 region has 16 residues. The CDR3 here is CASSQESAGSTGELFF. DNA for the CDR3: TGCGCCAGCAGCCAAGAATCCGCAGGTTCTACCGGGGAGCTGTTTTTT.

The V and J genes are TRBV4-2 and TRBJ2-7; TRBD2 matches 14 bases. V gave up 3 bases and J gave up 5 bases; unmatched junction bases: 6. Germline CDR1 and CDR2: LGHNA and YNFKEQ. The CDR3 is 16 amino acids. In nucleotides, the CDR3 is TGTGCCAGCAGCCACCCGACTAGCGGGGGGGCTCACGAGCAGTACTTC. It translates to CASSHPTSGGAHEQYF.

This clone was observed a handful of times. Other DNA sequences of this sample code for an identical CDR3. For the CDR3, the DNA is TGTGCCAGCAGTGAAGCGTCGTCCTACGAGCAGTACTTC. As protein: CASSEASSYEQYF. This sequence joins TRBV6-1 and TRBJ2-7, with D unclear. The CDR3 is made up of 13 amino acids. Per the germline V gene, CDR1 is MNHNS and CDR2 is SASEGT. V was cut by 0 bases and J by 1 base, with 4 bases left in between.

This clone has a handful of counts. V is TRBV10-2 and J is TRBJ1-1; 9 bases fit TRBD1. The V gene's germline CDR1 is WSHSY and CDR2 SAAADI. The junction had 7 bases not matched to a gene; V was cut back by 6 bases and J by 5 bases. The length of the CDR3 is 14 residues. The CDR3 nucleotides are TGCGCCAGCAGCGCCGGGACAGGGCTGACTGAAGCTTTCTTT. This gives the protein CASSAGTGLTEAFF.

The V gene is TRBV30, the J gene TRBJ2-3, with TRBD2 as a possible D gene (6 bases). Trimming took off 4 bases at V and 2 bases at J, with 13 bases between the two ends. CDR1 and CDR2 from the germline V gene are GTSNPN and SVGIG (reference sequence). CDR3 size: 14 residues. CDR3 DNA sequence: TGTGCCTGGACCCGGGGGAGCCTCACAGATACGCAGTATTTT. Its translation: CAWTRGSLTDTQYF.

This clone was counted between two and nine times. This chain links TRBV2 with TRBJ2-7, with 9 bases matching TRBD1. Trimming removed 5 bases from V and 2 bases from J; junction bases left unmatched: 10. Germline CDR1 and CDR2: SNHLY and FYNNEI. CDR3 length: 16 residues. The CDR3 reads CASSRQGVSPPYEQYF. The DNA for the CDR3 is TGTGCCAGCAGTCGACAGGGGGTCTCACCTCCCTACGAGCAGTACTTC.

The rearrangement uses TRBV7-8 and TRBJ2-7; a possible D gene is TRBD1 (6 bases). Germline V gene sequence: CDR1 SGHVS, CDR2 FQNEAQ. V lost 3 bases and J 5 bases, leaving 11 bases between the germline ends. This CDR3 is built from 13 residues. CDR3 loop: CASSFMGADEQYF. The CDR3 region has the DNA TGTGCCAGCAGCTTTATGGGGGCGGACGAGCAGTACTTC.

The DNA for the CDR3 is TGTGCCAGCAGCTTACCCACAGGGGGGGAGGAAGAGACCCAGTACTTC. Its translation is CASSLPTGGEEETQYF. V usage is TRBV7-2 and J usage is TRBJ2-5; D is possibly TRBD1 (8 bases). V dropped 2 bases and J dropped 3 bases, with 16 bases sitting between them. This CDR3 spans 16 amino acids. Germline V gene lookup returns CDR1 SGHTA and CDR2 FQGNSA.

The chain uses TRBV7-2 and TRBJ2-5, with D possibly TRBD2 on 6 matching bases. Germline V gene lookup returns CDR1 SGHTA and CDR2 FQGNSA. The ends were cut back, 1 base at V and 5 bases at J, with 17 bases in the middle. This CDR3 has 16 residues. CDR3 DNA: TGTGCCAGCAGCTTAGTAGGAACCATGGGAGGCGAGACCCAGTACTTC. This gives the protein CASSLVGTMGGETQYF. Full variable domain (missing parts from reference TRBV7-2 and TRBJ2-5): GAGVSQSPSNKVTEKGKDVELRCDPISGHTALYWYRQSLGQGLEFLIYFQGNSAPDKSGLPSDRFSAERTGGSVSTLTIQRTQQEDSAVYLCASSLVGTMGGETQYFGPGTRLLVL.

This clone was recorded a few times. V and J are TRBV19 and TRBJ1-2; TRBD1 agrees at 7 bases. Per the germline V gene, CDR1 is LNHDA and CDR2 is SQIVND (reference sequence). The CDR3 spans 13 residues. J was trimmed by 3 bases and V by 6 bases; bases with no gene match: 4. The CDR3 loop reads CASSRDRDYGYTF. The CDR3 DNA reads TGTGCCAGTAGCAGGGACAGAGACTATGGCTACACCTTC. Full variable domain (outside the CDR3, taken from reference TRBV19 and TRBJ1-2): DGGITQSPKYLFRKEGQNVTLSCEQNLNHDAMYWYRQDPGQGLRLIYYSQIVNDFQKGDIAEGYSVSREKKESFPLTVTSAQKNPTAFYLCASSRDRDYGYTFGSGTRLTVV.

V and J are TRBV28 and TRBJ1-4; TRBD1 matches 9 bases. The V and J ends lost 7 bases and 12 bases, in that order; junction bases with no gene match: 12. The CDR3 extends over 14 amino acids. CDR1 and CDR2 (germline): MDHEN, SYDVKM. The CDR3 spells CASIDPGTGSELFF. The CDR3 region has the DNA TGTGCCAGCATCGATCCCGGGACAGGGTCGGAACTGTTTTTT.

A word on this clone: Other DNA sequences in this sample translate to the same CDR3. This CDR3 is CASSPTGDQPQHF. CDR3 nucleotides: TGTGCCAGCTCACCAACGGGGGATCAGCCCCAGCATTTT. V is TRBV18 and J is TRBJ1-5, with D tentatively TRBD1 (5 bases). The V and J ends lost 2 bases and 5 bases respectively, with 7 bases between them. The CDR3 extends over 13 amino acids. Germline V gene lookup returns CDR1 KGHSH and CDR2 LQKENI.